These T cell receptor beta chains were read from a single sample in a study of siplizumab effects on memory and regulatory T cells. Repertoires were generated with immunoSEQ multiplex PCR, while TCRdb's copy carries only in-frame clones and drops some. The table has over 100,000 clones, more than 85% seen once. The sequencing sample was made of Tregs sorted from blood. Every receptor here comes from a human donor in good health. The CDR3 runs from the conserved cysteine through the conserved F or W. D genes are given only for firm matches. Only some rows state a clone size, as once, few, many or a class for expanded clones.

V: TRBV30; D: .; J: TRBJ2-7; size: .; DNA: TGTGCCTGGAGTGTACGGCCGGGGGCCCCCTACGAGCAGTACTTC; CDR3: CAWSVRPGAPYEQYF
V: TRBV6-1; D: .; J: TRBJ2-4; size: .; DNA: TGTGCCAGCAGTGAAGAGCGGAACATTCAGTACTTC; CDR3: CASSEERNIQYF
V: TRBV5-5; D: .; J: TRBJ1-1; size: .; DNA: TGTGCCAGCAGCTTGGTCCCGAACACTGAAGCTTTCTTT; CDR3: CASSLVPNTEAFF
V: TRBV9; D: .; J: TRBJ2-4; size: .; DNA: TGTGCCAGCAGCCCTGGGGGAATTCAGTACTTC; CDR3: CASSPGGIQYF
V: TRBV5-1; D: .; J: TRBJ2-5; size: .; DNA: TGCGCCAGCAGCTTGATGGTTCTCCTCCAAGAGACCCAGTACTTC; CDR3: CASSLMVLLQETQYF
V: TRBV6-5; D: TRBD1; J: TRBJ1-1; size: .; DNA: TGTGCCAGCAGTTACAATCCAGGGGGGAACACTGAAGCTTTCTTT; CDR3: CASSYNPGGNTEAFF
V: TRBV11-1; D: .; J: TRBJ1-1; size: .; DNA: TGTGCCAGCAGCTTAGATTACATCTCCACTGAAGCTTTCTTT; CDR3: CASSLDYISTEAFF
V: TRBV4-3; D: .; J: TRBJ1-2; size: .; DNA: TGCGCCAGCAGCCAAGACGTGGTAAACTATGGCTACACCTTC; CDR3: CASSQDVVNYGYTF
V: TRBV7-2; D: .; J: TRBJ1-2; size: once; DNA: TGTGCCAGCAGCCAGAGTATTGGGGGTAGAGGCTACACCTTC; CDR3: CASSQSIGGRGYTF
V: TRBV30; D: .; J: TRBJ1-2; size: .; DNA: TGTGCCTGGAGTCCCTCAGGGAATGGCTACACCTTC; CDR3: CAWSPSGNGYTF
V: TRBV6-4; D: TRBD1; J: TRBJ1-1; size: .; DNA: TGTGCCAGCAGGCCAGGGGGGATGAACACTGAAGCTTTCTTT; CDR3: CASRPGGMNTEAFF
V: TRBV19; D: .; J: TRBJ1-1; size: once; DNA: TGTGCCAGTAGTATAGGACGACTGAACACTGAAGCTTTCTTT; CDR3: CASSIGRLNTEAFF
V: TRBV6-5; D: .; J: TRBJ1-6; size: .; DNA: TGTGCCAGCAGTTACTCGGGGGCGAGCAATTCACCCCTCCACTTT; CDR3: CASSYSGASNSPLHF
V: TRBV5-1; D: TRBD1; J: TRBJ1-1; size: .; DNA: TGCGCCAGCAGCCCCGGGACAGGTCTTTTCATGAACACTGAAGCTTTCTTT; CDR3: CASSPGTGLFMNTEAFF
V: TRBV12-5; D: TRBD2; J: TRBJ2-5; size: .; DNA: TGTGCTAGTGGTCCGGGACTAGGACCCGAAGAGACCCAGTACTTC; CDR3: CASGPGLGPEETQYF
V: TRBV7-9; D: TRBD1; J: TRBJ1-2; size: .; DNA: TGTGCCAGCAACTTCGGGACAGGGACATCCGACTATGGCTACACCTTC; CDR3: CASNFGTGTSDYGYTF
V: TRBV2; D: .; J: TRBJ2-3; size: .; DNA: TGTGCCAGCCTAGGGACGTTCTACAAAGATACGCAGTATTTT; CDR3: CASLGTFYKDTQYF
V: TRBV7-6; D: .; J: TRBJ2-6; size: .; DNA: TGTGCCAGCAGCTCATTGCCACAAAGTCGGGCCAACGTCCTGACTTTC; CDR3: CASSSLPQSRANVLTF
V: TRBV7-2; D: .; J: TRBJ2-7; size: .; DNA: TGTGCCAGCAGCTCGAGGGGGGCAGCCGGCTCCTACGAGCAGTACTTC; CDR3: CASSSRGAAGSYEQYF
V: TRBV10-3; D: TRBD2; J: TRBJ2-7; size: .; DNA: TGTGCCACCAGCGGGAGTAATTACGAGCAGTACTTC; CDR3: CATSGSNYEQYF
V: TRBV12-2; D: .; J: TRBJ2-1; size: .; DNA: TGTGCAAGTCGCTTACCCGGGACTAGCGGGAGTGAGGATGAGCAGTTCTTC; CDR3: CASRLPGTSGSEDEQFF
V: TRBV6-4; D: TRBD1; J: TRBJ2-1; size: .; DNA: TGTGCCAGCAGCACGACAGGGGGCCACTACAATGAGCAGTTCTTC; CDR3: CASSTTGGHYNEQFF
V: TRBV7-6; D: .; J: TRBJ2-3; size: .; DNA: TGTGCCAGCAGCTTACTTACCGCCACAGATACGCAGTATTTT; CDR3: CASSLLTATDTQYF
V: TRBV11-2; D: .; J: TRBJ1-4; size: .; DNA: TGTGCCAGCAGCTTAGAAGAAAAACTGTTTTTT; CDR3: CASSLEEKLFF
V: TRBV27; D: .; J: TRBJ1-6; size: few; DNA: TGTGCCAGCAGTTTGGGACTGCGGGGACACTATAATTCACCCCTCCACTTT; CDR3: CASSLGLRGHYNSPLHF
V: TRBV11-2; D: TRBD1; J: TRBJ2-7; size: .; DNA: TGTGCCAGCAGCCCCTCGACAGGGGGCCTCCCTCACTCCTACGAGCAGTACTTC; CDR3: CASSPSTGGLPHSYEQYF
V: TRBV6-5; D: TRBD1; J: TRBJ1-1; size: .; DNA: TGTGCCAGCAGTTGGACAGGGTTTTCGGACACTGAAGCTTTCTTT; CDR3: CASSWTGFSDTEAFF
V: TRBV5-1; D: .; J: TRBJ1-4; size: .; DNA: TGCGCCAGCAGCTTGAGAAGCCGGGGCCTGGATGAAAAACTGTTTTTT; CDR3: CASSLRSRGLDEKLFF
V: TRBV18; D: .; J: TRBJ1-6; size: .; DNA: TGTGCCAGCTCACTAACAACAGCTAACTATAATTCACCCCTCCACTTT; CDR3: CASSLTTANYNSPLHF
V: TRBV7-7; D: .; J: TRBJ1-4; size: .; DNA: TGTGCTAGCAGCCCAAGCCGGGGGGCGGAAAAACTGTTTTTT; CDR3: CASSPSRGAEKLFF
V: TRBV9; D: .; J: TRBJ1-2; size: .; DNA: TGTGCCAGCAGCGTAGCTACGTCTAACTATGGCTACACCTTC; CDR3: CASSVATSNYGYTF
V: TRBV29-1; D: .; J: TRBJ1-6; size: .; DNA: TGCATTCATGGGGGGCTCAATTCACCCCTCCACTTT; CDR3: CIHGGLNSPLHF
V: TRBV7-9; D: TRBD2; J: TRBJ2-3; size: .; DNA: TGTGCCAGCAGATATGCGGGAGCCGATACGCAGTATTTT; CDR3: CASRYAGADTQYF
V: TRBV18; D: .; J: TRBJ2-7; size: .; DNA: TGTGCCAGCTCACCCTTAGGGGGTAGCTCCTACGAGCAGTACTTC; CDR3: CASSPLGGSSYEQYF
V: TRBV27; D: .; J: TRBJ2-7; size: .; DNA: TGTGCCAGCAGTTTATCCAGGACTGGCTACGAGCAGTACTTC; CDR3: CASSLSRTGYEQYF
V: TRBV7-6; D: .; J: TRBJ2-5; size: .; DNA: TGTGCCAGCAGCTTGGTCGGCCGGACACTAAGGGGAGAGACCCAGTACTTC; CDR3: CASSLVGRTLRGETQYF
V: TRBV5-4; D: TRBD2; J: TRBJ2-1; size: .; DNA: TGTGCCAGCAGCTTGGCCGGCGGGAGGAGCTACAATGAGCAGTTCTTC; CDR3: CASSLAGGRSYNEQFF
V: TRBV9; D: .; J: TRBJ1-2; size: .; DNA: TGTGCCAGCAGCGATCACTATGGCTACACCTTC; CDR3: CASSDHYGYTF
V: TRBV6-6; D: .; J: TRBJ1-6; size: .; DNA: TGTGCCAGCAGTTACGCCGGGGATAATTCACCCCTCCACTTT; CDR3: CASSYAGDNSPLHF
V: TRBV7-9; D: .; J: TRBJ2-1; size: .; DNA: TGTGCCAGCAGCCCCCGGGCTGGCTCCTACAATGAGCAGTTCTTC; CDR3: CASSPRAGSYNEQFF
V: TRBV7-9; D: .; J: TRBJ1-1; size: .; DNA: TGTGCCAGCAGGCCAGGCCCTGAAGCTTTCTTT; CDR3: CASRPGPEAFF
V: TRBV25-1; D: .; J: TRBJ2-7; size: .; DNA: TGTGCCAGCAGTTCAGACATCTCCTACGAGCAGTACTTC; CDR3: CASSSDISYEQYF
V: TRBV7-3; D: TRBD1; J: TRBJ1-2; size: .; DNA: TGTGCCAGCAGCAGACAGGGACTGGACAGTGGCTACACCTTC; CDR3: CASSRQGLDSGYTF
V: TRBV25-1; D: .; J: TRBJ2-5; size: once; DNA: TGTGCCAGCAGTGAATATTATGGGGGTGGGGAGACCCAGTACTTC; CDR3: CASSEYYGGGETQYF
V: TRBV10-3; D: .; J: TRBJ1-2; size: .; DNA: TGTGCCAGCGGGGACCGGGCTCTAAGGGGCTACACCTTC; CDR3: CASGDRALRGYTF
V: TRBV9; D: TRBD2; J: TRBJ2-2; size: once; DNA: TGTGCCAGCAGCGCAACCCCTAGCGGGATCGCGCCCGGGGAGCTGTTTTTT; CDR3: CASSATPSGIAPGELFF
V: TRBV5-4; D: TRBD2; J: TRBJ2-5; size: .; DNA: TGTGCCAGCACCCGTTGGGGGGGTGAAGAGACCCAGTACTTC; CDR3: CASTRWGGEETQYF